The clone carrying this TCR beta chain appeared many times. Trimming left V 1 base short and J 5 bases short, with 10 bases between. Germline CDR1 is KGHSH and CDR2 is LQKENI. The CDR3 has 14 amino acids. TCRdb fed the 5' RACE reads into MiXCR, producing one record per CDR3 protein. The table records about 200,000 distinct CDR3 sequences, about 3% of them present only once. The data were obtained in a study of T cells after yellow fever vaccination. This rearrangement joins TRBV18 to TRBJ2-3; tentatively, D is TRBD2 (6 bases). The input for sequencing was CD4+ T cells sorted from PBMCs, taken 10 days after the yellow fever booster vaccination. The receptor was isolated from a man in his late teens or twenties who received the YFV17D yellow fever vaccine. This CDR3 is CASSPQGLGDTQYF. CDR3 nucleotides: TGTGCCAGCTCACCACAGGGACTGGGAGATACGCAGTATTTT.